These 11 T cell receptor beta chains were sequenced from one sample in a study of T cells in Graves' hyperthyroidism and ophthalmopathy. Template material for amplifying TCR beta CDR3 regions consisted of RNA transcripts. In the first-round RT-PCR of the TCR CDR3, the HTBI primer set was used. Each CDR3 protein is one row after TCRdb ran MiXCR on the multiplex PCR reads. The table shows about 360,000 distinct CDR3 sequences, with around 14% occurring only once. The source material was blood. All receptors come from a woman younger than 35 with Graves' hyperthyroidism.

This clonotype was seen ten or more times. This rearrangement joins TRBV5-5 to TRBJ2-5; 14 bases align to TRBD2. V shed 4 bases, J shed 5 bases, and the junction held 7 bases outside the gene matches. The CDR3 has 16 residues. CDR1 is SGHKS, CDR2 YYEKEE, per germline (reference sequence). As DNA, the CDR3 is TGTGCCAGCAGCAGGACTAGCGGGGGGTATTTGGAGACCCAGTACTTC. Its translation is CASSRTSGGYLETQYF.

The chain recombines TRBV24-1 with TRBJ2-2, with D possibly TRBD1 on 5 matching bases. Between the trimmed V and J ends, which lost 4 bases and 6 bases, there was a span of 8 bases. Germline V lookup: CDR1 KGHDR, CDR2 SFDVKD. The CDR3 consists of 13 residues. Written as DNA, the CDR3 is TGTGCCACCAGTGACCGCAGGGCCGGGGAGCTGTTTTTT. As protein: CATSDRRAGELFF.

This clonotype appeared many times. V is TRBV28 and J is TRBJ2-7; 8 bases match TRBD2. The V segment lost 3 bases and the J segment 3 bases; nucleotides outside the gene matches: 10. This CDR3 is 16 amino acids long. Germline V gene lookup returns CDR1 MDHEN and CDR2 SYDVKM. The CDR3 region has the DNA TGTGCCAGCAGTTTCTCTCCCCTAGCGGGCGGCTACGAGCAGTACTTC. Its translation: CASSFSPLAGGYEQYF.

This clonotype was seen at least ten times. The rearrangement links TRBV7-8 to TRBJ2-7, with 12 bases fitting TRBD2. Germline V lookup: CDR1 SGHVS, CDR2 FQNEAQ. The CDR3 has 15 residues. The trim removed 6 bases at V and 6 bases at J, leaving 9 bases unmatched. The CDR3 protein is CASRRTSGGTAEQYF. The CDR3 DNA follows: TGTGCCAGCAGGCGCACTAGCGGGGGGACGGCCGAGCAGTACTTC.

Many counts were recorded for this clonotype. The CDR3 reads CASSIGDGREQFF. The CDR3 DNA follows: TGTGCCAGTAGTATAGGAGACGGGAGGGAGCAGTTCTTC. The chain recombines TRBV19 with TRBJ2-1, with 7 bases lining up with TRBD2. Germline values: CDR1 LNHDA, CDR2 SQIVND (reference sequence). The CDR3 has 13 amino acids. Trimming at V came to 1 base and at J to 10 bases, leaving 4 bases not matched to a gene.

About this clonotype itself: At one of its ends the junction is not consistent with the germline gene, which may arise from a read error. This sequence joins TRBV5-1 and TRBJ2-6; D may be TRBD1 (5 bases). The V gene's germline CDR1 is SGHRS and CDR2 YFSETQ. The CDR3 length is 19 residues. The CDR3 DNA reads TGCTCCAGCAGCTTGGGGCAGTTCACTACAGTCTCTGGGGCCAACGTCCTGACTTTC. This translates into CSSSLGQFTTVSGANVLTF.

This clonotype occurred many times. CDR3 DNA sequence: TGTGCCAGCAGTTTACGAACAGGGGATTGGGAAAAACTGTTTTTT. This codes for CASSLRTGDWEKLFF. The chain carries TRBV27 and TRBJ1-4; 7 bases align to TRBD1. The length of the CDR3 is 15 residues. Germline CDR1 reads MNHEY; CDR2 reads SMNVEV (reference sequence). J was trimmed by 8 bases and V by 2 bases; bases with no gene match: 8.

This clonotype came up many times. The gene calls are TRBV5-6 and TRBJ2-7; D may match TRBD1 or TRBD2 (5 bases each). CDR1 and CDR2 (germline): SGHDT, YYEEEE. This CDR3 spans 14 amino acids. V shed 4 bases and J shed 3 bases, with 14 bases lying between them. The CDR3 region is CASSRGWGSYEQYF. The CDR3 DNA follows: TGTGCCAGCAGCCGTGGGTGGGGGAGCTACGAGCAGTACTTC.

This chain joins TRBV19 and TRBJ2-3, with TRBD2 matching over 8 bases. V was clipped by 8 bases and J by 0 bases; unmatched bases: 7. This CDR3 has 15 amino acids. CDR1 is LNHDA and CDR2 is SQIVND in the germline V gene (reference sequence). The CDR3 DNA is TGTGCCAGTGCCGATAGCGGGGCTAGCACAGATACGCAGTATTTT. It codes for CASADSGASTDTQYF.

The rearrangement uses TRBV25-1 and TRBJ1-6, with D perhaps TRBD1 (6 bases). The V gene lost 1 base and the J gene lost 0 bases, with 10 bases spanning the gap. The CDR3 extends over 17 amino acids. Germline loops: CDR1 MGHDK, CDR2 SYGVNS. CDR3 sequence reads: CASSELQGSSYNSPLHF. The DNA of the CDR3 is TGTGCCAGCAGTGAATTGCAGGGGAGCTCCTATAATTCACCCCTCCACTTT.

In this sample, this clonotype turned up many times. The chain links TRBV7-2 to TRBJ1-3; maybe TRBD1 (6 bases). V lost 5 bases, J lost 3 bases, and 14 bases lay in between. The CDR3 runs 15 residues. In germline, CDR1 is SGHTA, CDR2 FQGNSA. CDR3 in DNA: TGTGCCAGCAGCCGAGGAGGACAGTTTGGAAACACCATATATTTT. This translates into CASSRGGQFGNTIYF. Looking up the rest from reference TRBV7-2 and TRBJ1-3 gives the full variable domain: GAGVSQSPSNKVTEKGKDVELRCDPISGHTALYWYRQSLGQGLEFLIYFQGNSAPDKSGLPSDRFSAERTGGSVSTLTIQRTQQEDSAVYLCASSRGGQFGNTIYFGEGSWLTVV.